This T cell receptor beta chain was documented in a study of T cell responses to AZD1222 COVID-19 vaccine. Per germline, CDR1 SGHDN and CDR2 FVKESK. CDR3 length: 16 amino acids. V trimming: 3 bases; J trimming: 5 bases; junction bases outside the gene matches: 7. Produced via immunoSEQ multiplex PCR; TCRdb's table is partial and in-frame only. The sample has under 200,000 clones; around 87% are singletons. This clonotype was sampled from an adult in good health. The genes are TRBV14 and TRBJ2-1; TRBD2 matches 10 bases. The starting material was peripheral blood, obtained on day 0 of MenACWY control vaccination. The CDR3 protein is CASSHGLAEPDNEQFF. CDR3 coding DNA: TGTGCCAGCAGCCATGGACTAGCGGAGCCGGACAATGAGCAGTTCTTC.